This T cell receptor (beta chain) was captured by sequencing in a study of Ad26.COV2.S vaccination and SARS-CoV-2 variants. Measured with immunoSEQ multiplex PCR; TCRdb has only the in-frame clones, and not every one. This table holds 350,000 to 450,000 clones, roughly nine tenths found once. CDR3 length: 16 amino acids. The V gene end was trimmed by 0 bases and the J gene end by 5 bases; junction bases not matched to a gene: 8. Germline lookup yields CDR1 SGDLS and CDR2 YYNGEE. Sequencing was performed on peripheral blood, taken after recovery from COVID-19. This chain connects TRBV9 to TRBJ2-3; 8 positions agree with TRBD2. This clonotype originated in a human donor who had recovered from COVID-19. The CDR3 region has the DNA TGTGCCAGCAGCGTAGACGGTAGCGGGGTCGGAGATACGCAGTATTTT. This codes for CASSVDGSGVGDTQYF.